Only a few counts were recorded for the clone carrying this T cell receptor (beta chain). Its antigen is undetermined. Each CDR3 protein is one row after TCRdb ran MiXCR on the 5' RACE reads. The table includes approximately 500,000 distinct CDR3 sequences, approximately 25% detected once. V gave up 9 bases and J gave up 4 bases; unmatched junction bases: 20. The CDR3 has 20 residues. Germline loops: CDR1 KGHDR, CDR2 SFDVKD. These data belong to a study of T-cell memory formation after mild COVID-19. Findings and caveats of the study: Detection of some responders pre-infection suggested pre-existing cross-reactive memory T cells participated.

This TCR derives from an adult woman who had mild COVID-19 (a few samples of this study predate the infection). Cell type and time point are not known. The rearrangement uses TRBV24-1 and TRBJ2-2; 12 nucleotides align to TRBD2. Sequences were obtained from PBMCs or a T cell subset sorted from them (not recorded which). The CDR3: CATAATASGGGSMSTGELFF. The CDR3 DNA follows: TGTGCCACCGCCGCGACGGCTAGCGGGGGGGGTAGTATGAGCACCGGGGAGCTGTTTTTT.